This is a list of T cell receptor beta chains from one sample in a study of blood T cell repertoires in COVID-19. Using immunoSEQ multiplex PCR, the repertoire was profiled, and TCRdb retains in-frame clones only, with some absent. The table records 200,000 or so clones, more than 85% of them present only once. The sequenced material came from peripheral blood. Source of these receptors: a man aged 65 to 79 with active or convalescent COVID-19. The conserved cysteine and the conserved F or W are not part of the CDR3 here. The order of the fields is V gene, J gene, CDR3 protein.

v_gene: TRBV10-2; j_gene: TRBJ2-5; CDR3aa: ASTPVVFETQY
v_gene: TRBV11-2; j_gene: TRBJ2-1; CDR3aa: ASSSRLARRNEQF
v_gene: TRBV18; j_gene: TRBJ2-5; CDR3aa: ASSHRDRGQETQY
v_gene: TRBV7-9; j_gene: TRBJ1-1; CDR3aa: ASSGHRVRDTEAF
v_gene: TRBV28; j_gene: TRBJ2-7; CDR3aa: ASSFSRTGASYEQY
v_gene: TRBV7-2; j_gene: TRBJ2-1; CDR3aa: ASSLVSQGYEQF
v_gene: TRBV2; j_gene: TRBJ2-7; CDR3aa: ASSLGTGDLYEQY
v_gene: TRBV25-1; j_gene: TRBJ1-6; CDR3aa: ASSRGGRLNSPLH
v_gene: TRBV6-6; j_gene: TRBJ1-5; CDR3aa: ASKAREGDQPQH
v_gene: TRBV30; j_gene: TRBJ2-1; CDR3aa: AWSDIRSTSSKGNEQF
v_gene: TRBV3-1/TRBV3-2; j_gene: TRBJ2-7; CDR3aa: ASSRFRGQGVSYEQY
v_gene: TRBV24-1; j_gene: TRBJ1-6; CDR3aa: ATPGVGVFLGSPLH
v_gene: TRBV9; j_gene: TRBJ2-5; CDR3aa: ASSVGQSQETQY
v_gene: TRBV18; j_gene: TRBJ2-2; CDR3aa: ASSRQGADTGELF
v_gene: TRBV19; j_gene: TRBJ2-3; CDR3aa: ASRQTGTDTQY
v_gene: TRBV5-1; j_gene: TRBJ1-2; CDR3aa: ASSLDQYGYT
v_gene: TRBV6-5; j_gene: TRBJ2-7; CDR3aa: ASTSDRGDEQY
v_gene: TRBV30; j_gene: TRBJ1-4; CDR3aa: AGRTEEKLF
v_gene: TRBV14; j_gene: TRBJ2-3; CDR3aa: ASSRPGPITDTQY
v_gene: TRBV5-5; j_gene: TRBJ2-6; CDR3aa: ASSPQVARTGVSGANVLT
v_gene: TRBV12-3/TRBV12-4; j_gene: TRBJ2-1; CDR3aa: ASSTFASEF
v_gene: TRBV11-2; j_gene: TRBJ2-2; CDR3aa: ASSSTRQGAGELF
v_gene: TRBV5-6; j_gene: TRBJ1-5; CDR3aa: ASSLDRGGQPQH
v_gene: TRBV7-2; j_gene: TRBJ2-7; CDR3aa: ASSPSGGAEYEQY
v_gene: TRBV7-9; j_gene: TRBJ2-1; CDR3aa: ASSPTPGLAGGLHNEQF
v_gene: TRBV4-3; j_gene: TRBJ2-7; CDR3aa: ASSQGLNYIYEQY
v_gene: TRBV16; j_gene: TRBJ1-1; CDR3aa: ASSQSGVGNTEAF
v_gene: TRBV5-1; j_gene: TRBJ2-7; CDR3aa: ASSSGGGGPTYEQY
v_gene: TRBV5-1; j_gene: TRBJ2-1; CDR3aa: ASSAMSSYNEQF
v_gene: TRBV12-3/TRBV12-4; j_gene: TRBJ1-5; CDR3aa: ASSLDWLSPQH
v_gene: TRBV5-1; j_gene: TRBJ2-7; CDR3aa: ASSLGGYSSYEQY
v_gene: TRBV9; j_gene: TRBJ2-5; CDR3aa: ASSRQGLQETQY
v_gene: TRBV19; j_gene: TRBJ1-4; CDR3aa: ASSPLQYPTNEKLF
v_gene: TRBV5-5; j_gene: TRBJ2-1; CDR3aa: ASSLEGAEFGEQF
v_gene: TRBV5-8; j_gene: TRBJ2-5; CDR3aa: ASSFRGHKTQY
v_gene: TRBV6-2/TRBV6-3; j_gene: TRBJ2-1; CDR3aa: ASSYASGRLHNEQF